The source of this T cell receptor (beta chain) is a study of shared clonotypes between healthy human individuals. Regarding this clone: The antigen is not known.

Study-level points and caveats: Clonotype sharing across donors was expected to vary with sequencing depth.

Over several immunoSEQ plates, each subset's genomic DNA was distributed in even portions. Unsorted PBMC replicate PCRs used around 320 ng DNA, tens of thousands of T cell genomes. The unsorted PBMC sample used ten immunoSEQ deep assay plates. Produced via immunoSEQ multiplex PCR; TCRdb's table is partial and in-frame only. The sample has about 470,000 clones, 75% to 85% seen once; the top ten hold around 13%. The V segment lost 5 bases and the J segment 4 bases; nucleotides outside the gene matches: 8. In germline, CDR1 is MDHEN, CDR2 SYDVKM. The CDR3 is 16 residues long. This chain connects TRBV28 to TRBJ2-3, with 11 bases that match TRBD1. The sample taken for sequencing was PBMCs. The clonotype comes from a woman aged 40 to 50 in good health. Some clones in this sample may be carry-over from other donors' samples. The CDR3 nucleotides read TGTGCCAGCAGTCCGCTTACGGGACAGGGGGCAGATACGCAGTATTTT. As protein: CASSPLTGQGADTQYF.